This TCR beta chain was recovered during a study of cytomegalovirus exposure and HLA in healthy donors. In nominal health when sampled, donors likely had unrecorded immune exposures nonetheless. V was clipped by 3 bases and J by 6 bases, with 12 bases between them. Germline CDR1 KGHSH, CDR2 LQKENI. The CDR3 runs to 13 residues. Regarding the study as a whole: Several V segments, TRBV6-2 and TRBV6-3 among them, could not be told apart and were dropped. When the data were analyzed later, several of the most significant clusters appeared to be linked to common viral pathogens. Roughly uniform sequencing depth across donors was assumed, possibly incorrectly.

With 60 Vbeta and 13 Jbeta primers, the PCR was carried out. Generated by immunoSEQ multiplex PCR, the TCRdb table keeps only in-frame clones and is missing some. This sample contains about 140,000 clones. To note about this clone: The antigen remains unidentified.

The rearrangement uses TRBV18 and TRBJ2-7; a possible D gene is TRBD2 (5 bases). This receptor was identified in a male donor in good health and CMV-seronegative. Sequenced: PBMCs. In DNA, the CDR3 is TGTGCCAGCTCACCCCCCGGAGGTGGCGAGCAGTACTTC. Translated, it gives CASSPPGGGEQYF. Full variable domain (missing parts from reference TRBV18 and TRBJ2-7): NAGVMQNPRHLVRRRGQEARLRCSPMKGHSHVYWYRQLPEEGLKFMVYLQKENIIDESGMPKERFSAEFPKEGPSILRIQQVVRGDSAAYFCASSPPGGGEQYFGPGTRLTVT.